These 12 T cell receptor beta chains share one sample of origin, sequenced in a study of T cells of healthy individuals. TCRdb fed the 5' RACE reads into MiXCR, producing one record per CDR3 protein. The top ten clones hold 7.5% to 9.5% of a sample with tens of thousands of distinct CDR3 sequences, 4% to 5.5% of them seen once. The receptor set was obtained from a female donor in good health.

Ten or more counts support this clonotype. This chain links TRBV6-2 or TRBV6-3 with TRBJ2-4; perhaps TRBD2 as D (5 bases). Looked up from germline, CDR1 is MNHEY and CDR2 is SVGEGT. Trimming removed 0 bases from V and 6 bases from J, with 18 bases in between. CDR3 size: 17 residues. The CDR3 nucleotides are TGTGCCAGCAGTTACTCGACGACTAATCGTGGGCGAAACATTCAGTACTTC. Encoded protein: CASSYSTTNRGRNIQYF.

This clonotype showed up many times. The CDR3 DNA sequence: TGCGCCAGCAGCTTGGTAGGGACTCGCAATGAGCAGTTCTTC. This sequence encodes CASSLVGTRNEQFF. The chain recombines TRBV5-1 with TRBJ2-1, with a possible D match to TRBD2 (6 bases). The CDR3 has 14 amino acids. Germline V lookup: CDR1 SGHRS, CDR2 YFSETQ. V was pared by 0 bases and J by 6 bases, with 10 bases between.

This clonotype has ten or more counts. CDR3 protein: CASSQDRRLGDTGELFF. CDR3 sequence (DNA): TGCGCCAGCAGCCAAGATCGGAGGCTAGGGGACACCGGGGAGCTGTTTTTT. This chain uses TRBV4-3 with TRBJ2-2; the D call may be TRBD1 or TRBD2 (5 bases each). Germline CDR1 LGHNA, CDR2 YSLEER. V lost 0 bases, J lost 3 bases, and 14 bases lay in between. The CDR3 covers 17 residues.

This CDR3 reads CASSVTSSSYNEQFF. The CDR3, as DNA: TGTGCCAGCAGTGTGACCTCCTCCTCCTACAATGAGCAGTTCTTC. The gene calls are TRBV2 and TRBJ2-1, with D uncertain. Germline CDR1 reads SNHLY; CDR2 reads FYNNEI. This CDR3 region has 15 residues. V dropped 4 bases and J dropped 0 bases, with 10 bases sitting between them.

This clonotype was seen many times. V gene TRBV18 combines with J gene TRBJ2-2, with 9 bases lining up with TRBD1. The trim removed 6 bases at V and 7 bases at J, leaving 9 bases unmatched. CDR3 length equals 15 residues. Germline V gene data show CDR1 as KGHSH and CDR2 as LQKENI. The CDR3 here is CASSRRGTGIGELFF. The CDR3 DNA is TGTGCCAGCTCGCGACGGGGGACAGGGATCGGGGAGCTGTTTTTT.

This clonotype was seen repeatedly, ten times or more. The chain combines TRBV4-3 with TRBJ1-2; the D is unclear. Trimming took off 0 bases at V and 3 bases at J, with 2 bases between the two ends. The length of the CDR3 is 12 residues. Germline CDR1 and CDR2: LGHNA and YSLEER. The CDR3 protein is CASSQEHYGYTF. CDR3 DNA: TGCGCCAGCAGCCAAGAACACTATGGCTACACCTTC.

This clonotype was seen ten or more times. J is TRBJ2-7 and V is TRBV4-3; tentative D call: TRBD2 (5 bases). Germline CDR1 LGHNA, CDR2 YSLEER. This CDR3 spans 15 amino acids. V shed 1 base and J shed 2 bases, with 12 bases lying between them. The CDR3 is CASSQVGVSAYEQYF. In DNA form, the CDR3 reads TGCGCCAGCAGCCAAGTCGGGGTTAGCGCCTACGAGCAGTACTTC.

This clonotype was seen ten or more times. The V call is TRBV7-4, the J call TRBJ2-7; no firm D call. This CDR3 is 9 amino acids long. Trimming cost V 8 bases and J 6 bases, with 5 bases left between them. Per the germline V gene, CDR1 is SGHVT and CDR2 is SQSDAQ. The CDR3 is CASGSEQYF. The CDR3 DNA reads TGTGCCAGCGGGTCCGAGCAGTACTTC.

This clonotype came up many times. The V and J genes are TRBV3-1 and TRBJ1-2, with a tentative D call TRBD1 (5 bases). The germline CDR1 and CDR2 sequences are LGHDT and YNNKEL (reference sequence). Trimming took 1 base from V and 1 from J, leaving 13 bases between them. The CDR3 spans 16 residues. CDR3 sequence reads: CASSQVEGANNYGYTF. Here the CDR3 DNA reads TGTGCCAGCAGCCAAGTAGAAGGGGCAAATAACTATGGCTACACCTTC. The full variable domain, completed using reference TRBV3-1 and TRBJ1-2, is DTAVSQTPKYLVTQMGNDKSIKCEQNLGHDTMYWYKQDSKKFLKIMFSYNNKELIINETVPNRFSPKSPDKAHLNLHINSLELGDSAVYFCASSQVEGANNYGYTFGSGTRLTVV.

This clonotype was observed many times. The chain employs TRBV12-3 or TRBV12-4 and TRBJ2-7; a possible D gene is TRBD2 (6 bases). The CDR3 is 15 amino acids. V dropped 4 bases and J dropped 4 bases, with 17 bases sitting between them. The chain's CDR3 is CASSSQGGAGYEQYF. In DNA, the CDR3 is TGTGCCAGCAGTTCGCAGGGTGGGGCGGGGTACGAGCAGTACTTC.

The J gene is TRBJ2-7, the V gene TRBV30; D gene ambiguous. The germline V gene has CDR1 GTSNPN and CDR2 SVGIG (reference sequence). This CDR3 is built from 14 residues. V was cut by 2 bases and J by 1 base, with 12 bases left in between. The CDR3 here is CAWSKTSESYEQYF. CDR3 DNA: TGTGCCTGGAGTAAGACTTCTGAATCCTACGAGCAGTACTTC.

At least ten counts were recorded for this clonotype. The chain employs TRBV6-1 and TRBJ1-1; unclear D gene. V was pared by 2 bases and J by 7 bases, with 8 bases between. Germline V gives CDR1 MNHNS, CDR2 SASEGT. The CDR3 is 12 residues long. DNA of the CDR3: TGTGCCAGCAGTGAACACCAGTTTGAAGCTTTCTTT. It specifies CASSEHQFEAFF.